The text below deals with one T cell receptor (beta chain). Its antigen is undetermined. The data were obtained in a study of OX40 agonist ivuxolimab in advanced cancers. About the study: Averaging roughly 60 years in age, with a range of roughly 20 to 79, the cohort was 80% to 90% male. Partial responses were achieved by three patients: one hepatocellular carcinoma, two cutaneous melanoma. Study-wide results and caveats: Among the lowest peripheral clonal expansion occurred in 0.1-3.0 mg/kg partial responders. Antigen specificity of clonally expanded peripheral T cells was not established.

This CDR3 comprises 13 residues. The V and J ends lost 3 bases and 9 bases, in that order; junction bases with no gene match: 5. The V gene's germline CDR1 is MGHDK and CDR2 SYGVNS. The table came from immunoSEQ multiplex PCR; TCRdb's copy has only in-frame clones and leaves some out. The sample lists 7,000 to 9,500 clones, over 60% occurring once. The clonotype comes from an adult with an advanced solid tumor such as melanoma, head and neck, liver or kidney cancer. J is TRBJ2-1 and V is TRBV25-1, with 7 positions matching TRBD1. The source material was CD4+ or CD8+ T cells sorted from blood, sampled in a trial of the OX40 agonist ivuxolimab. The CDR3 sequence: CASSDLAGGEQFF. The CDR3 region has the DNA TGTGCCAGCAGTGATCTAGCAGGGGGTGAGCAGTTCTTC.